A selection of T cell receptor beta chains follows, all from one sample in a study of post-analysis software for immune sequencing data. TCRdb re-derived calls from the PCR reads in MiXCR, one entry per CDR3 protein. The sample has about 570,000 distinct CDR3 sequences, roughly 34% seen once. Specimen: blood. Receptors originate from a girl aged 2-17 years with multiple sclerosis. Each CDR3 is given without its conserved first and last residue.

TRBJ2-7	15	TRBV5-5	ASSLDLGGTNSYEQY
TRBJ2-7	10	TRBV6-1	ASRAGSDEQY
TRBJ1-1	13	TRBV6-6	ASSYRARGNTEAF
TRBJ2-3	12	TRBV5-4	ASSYQRGADTQY
NA	14	TRBV6-6	ASSGLGGRSYNEQY
TRBJ2-1	10	TRBV7-2	ASSLARETQF
TRBJ2-5	10	TRBV20-1	SALAGRETQY
TRBJ2-3	13	TRBV5-1	ASSLARTSLDTQY
TRBJ2-6	18	TRBV19	ASSKRTNLVEISGANVLT
TRBJ2-2	13	TRBV7-9	AGALGRTNTGELF
TRBJ2-1	15	TRBV7-2	ASSSRFGRGVVNEQF
TRBJ2-1	11	TRBV5-1	ASSKLSALEQF
TRBJ2-5	12	TRBV10-3	AIRESTGVETQY
TRBJ2-2	12	TRBV6-5	ASSRTVNTGELF
TRBJ2-5	12	TRBV7-3	ASSLGLAEETRY
TRBJ1-1	13	TRBV12-3/TRBV12-4	ASSPYPSLNTEAF
TRBJ2-1	11	TRBV2	ASSESLAGEQF
TRBJ2-5	12	TRBV20-1	SAPTGTSWETQY
TRBJ2-7	10	TRBV20-1	SARDVYYEQY
TRBJ2-1	14	TRBV5-1	ASSHNSGSSYNEQF
NA	13	TRBV5-1	ASSLEGSGLYEQY
TRBJ2-5	12	TRBV9	ASSVGGAQETQY
TRBJ1-1	13	TRBV7-6	ASSLNPGLNTEAF
TRBJ1-1	14	TRBV12-3/TRBV12-4	ASSLGTVMGNTEAF
TRBJ2-7	10	TRBV20-1	SAFTQGDEQY
TRBJ2-5	11	TRBV12-3/TRBV12-4	ASSFDGGETQY
TRBJ2-2	14	TRBV7-3	ASSEDRGGKTGELF
TRBJ1-2	13	TRBV15	ATSRAIAGGYGYT
TRBJ2-1	13	TRBV3-1	ASSQDPAGRNEQF
TRBJ2-5	13	TRBV4-1	ASSQVGASQETQY
TRBJ2-5	15	TRBV11-2	ASSFGTTIIRQETQY
TRBJ2-3	13	TRBV20-1	SAREGSGGSNTQY
TRBJ1-2	12	TRBV29-1	SVVTGGVGRGYT